This TCR beta chain was sequenced for a study of vaccination effects on CD4 cells after COVID-19. The CDR3 is 13 amino acids. Germline V gives CDR1 SQVTM, CDR2 ANQGSEA. Trimming removed 5 bases from V and 3 bases from J, with 13 bases in between. Here immunoSEQ multiplex PCR was the method, and the copy in TCRdb shows in-frame clones only, minus some. This sample has roughly 23,000 clones, with around 70% found just once. Study-level results: Clones induced by infection and by vaccine showed marked clonal contraction late after vaccination. The study enrolled few convalescent patients and sampled no early post-infection timepoints.

Turning to this clone: Its antigen is as yet unknown.

Peptide-pool stimulation followed by sequencing identified expanded antigen-specific CD4+ clonotypes in the ViraFEST assay. When around nine days of culture had elapsed, CD4+ T cells were isolated. Each participant was given two doses of one vaccine (BNT162b2 or mRNA-1273). Fresh IL-2-containing medium replaced half the medium on days 3 and 7. The J gene is TRBJ2-5, the V gene TRBV29-1, with D perhaps matching TRBD1 or TRBD2 (5 bases each). The source is a human donor who received a COVID-19 vaccine. This sample comprised CD4+ T cells from PBMCs cultured with HCoV-NL63 spike peptides, obtained after COVID-19 vaccination. This CDR3 reads CSVRGRIKETQYF. The DNA for the CDR3 is TGCAGCGTTCGGGGACGGATAAAAGAGACCCAGTACTTC.